These 6 T cell receptor beta chains were all obtained from the same sample, sequenced in a study of blood T cell repertoires in COVID-19. The method was immunoSEQ multiplex PCR; TCRdb's version includes in-frame clones alone and lacks a portion of them. Here the sample spans about 370,000 clones, more than 80% being singletons. Sequencing was done on a sample of peripheral blood. These receptors were collected from a woman between 25 and 40 years old with COVID-19, enrolled during active disease.

The V and J genes are TRBV5-6 and TRBJ2-5, with a weak D call TRBD2 (5 bases). The CDR3 contains 13 residues. Deletions cut 2 bases from V and 4 bases from J, with 9 bases between. Germline V lookup: CDR1 SGHDT, CDR2 YYEEEE. The CDR3 spells CASSFSRGETQYF. CDR3 DNA sequence: TGTGCCAGCAGCTTCTCCCGGGGAGAGACCCAGTACTTC. The full variable domain, in which reference TRBV5-6 and TRBJ2-5 provide the parts outside the CDR3, is DAGVTQSPTHLIKTRGQQVTLRCSPKSGHDTVSWYQQALGQGPQFIFQYYEEEERQRGNFPDRFSGHQFPNYSSELNVNALLLGDSALYLCASSFSRGETQYFGPGTRLLVL.

This chain links TRBV5-1 with TRBJ1-4; TRBD1 agrees at 7 bases. The CDR3 is 15 amino acids. The germline V gene has CDR1 SGHRS and CDR2 YFSETQ. Trimming cost V 6 bases and J 5 bases; bases outside gene matches: 10. CDR3 residues: CASIARGQTNEKLFF. The CDR3 DNA reads as TGCGCCAGCATAGCTCGGGGACAGACAAATGAAAAACTGTTTTTT.

Only one count was recorded for this clone. This chain connects TRBV5-4 to TRBJ2-3, with TRBD2 identical over 8 bases. Trimming removed 0 bases from V and 11 bases from J; junction bases left unmatched: 2. Germline values: CDR1 SGHNT, CDR2 YYREEE (reference sequence). The CDR3 covers 12 residues. This CDR3 is CASSLGLAGQYF. CDR3 nucleotides: TGTGCCAGCAGCTTGGGGCTAGCGGGGCAGTATTTT.

CDR3 amino acids: CASRGQGVNEQFF. The CDR3 nucleotides are TGTGCCAGCAGAGGACAGGGGGTCAATGAGCAGTTCTTC. The J gene is TRBJ2-1, the V gene TRBV6-4; 10 nucleotides agree with TRBD1. This CDR3 spans 13 amino acids. V lost 6 bases, J lost 6 bases, and 2 bases stayed unmatched. Germline V gene lookup returns CDR1 MRHNA and CDR2 SNTAGT.

This clone was observed a handful of times. This sample also contains other DNA sequences that code for the same CDR3. V usage is TRBV11-3 and J usage is TRBJ2-3; 13 bases are shared with TRBD2. Unmatched junction bases numbered 4, after V lost 5 bases and J lost 2 bases. The CDR3 is 16 residues long. Germline CDR1 reads SGHNT; CDR2 reads YENEEA. In nucleotides, the CDR3 is TGTGCCAGCAGCCCCGGACTAGCGGGGGCCACAGATACGCAGTATTTT. This gives the protein CASSPGLAGATDTQYF.

J is TRBJ2-4 and V is TRBV5-4; TRBD2 matches at 15 bases. J gave up 1 base and V 3 bases, and 11 bases lay outside the gene matches. This CDR3 has 20 residues. From germline, CDR1 is SGHNT and CDR2 YYREEE (reference sequence). The DNA for the CDR3 is TGTGCCAGCAGCTGGCTCAGGACTAGCGGGGGGGCCGAGGCCAAAAACATTCAGTACTTC. Protein sequence: CASSWLRTSGGAEAKNIQYF.